This T cell receptor beta chain is from a study of cytomegalovirus exposure and HLA in healthy donors. Study-wide background: Among the roughly 400 genotyped donors, around 85% were placed in the Caucasian-associated ancestry cluster. Regarding the study as a whole: Certain sequence variants were highly shared and formed a cluster, and this cluster was likely a sequencing artifact. According to a later analysis, most TCR beta chains associated with CMV appeared HLA-restricted.

Healthy individuals who donated bone marrow served as the donors. CDR3 size: 13 residues. The V and J ends lost 5 bases and 3 bases respectively, with 10 bases between them. Germline values: CDR1 LNHNV, CDR2 YYDKDF (reference sequence). The primer mix had 60 Vbeta and 13 Jbeta primers. Libraries were prepared by immunoSEQ multiplex PCR; TCRdb keeps only in-frame clonotypes and omits some of them. The data contain about 200,000 clones, about 12% of them seen just once; the ten biggest clones take up approximately 8.3%. This clone was counted a few times. Its target is unknown. The clonotype comes from a man aged 45 to 65 in good health and CMV-seropositive. Sequencing was carried out using PBMCs. This chain links TRBV15 with TRBJ2-5; tentatively, D is TRBD1 (6 bases). The CDR3 spells CATSRDNEETQYF. DNA of the CDR3: TGTGCCACCAGCCGGGACAATGAAGAGACCCAGTACTTC. The variable domain in full, with the rest retrieved from reference TRBV15 and TRBJ2-5, is DAMVIQNPRYQVTQFGKPVTLSCSQTLNHNVMYWYQQKSSQAPKLLFHYYDKDFNNEADTPDNFQSRRPNTSFCFLDIRSPGLGDTAMYLCATSRDNEETQYFGPGTRLLVL.